The 25 T cell receptor beta chains reported below all come from one sample, sequenced in a study of blood T cell repertoires in COVID-19. Generated by immunoSEQ multiplex PCR, the TCRdb table keeps only in-frame clones and is missing some. This table holds some 290,000 clones, roughly 90% found once. Sequencing input: peripheral blood. Source of these receptors: a woman aged 30 to 39 with COVID-19, enrolled during active disease.

J is TRBJ1-6 and V is TRBV28, with D possibly matching TRBD1 (6 bases). The V end was cut by 4 bases, the J end by 9 bases, with 25 bases between. The CDR3 consists of 18 residues. Germline CDR1 reads MDHEN; CDR2 reads SYDVKM. The CDR3 nucleotides read TGTGCCAGCAGTTCCGTGCTATGGACAGTCCTTTCCGGTTCACCCCTCCACTTT. It specifies CASSSVLWTVLSGSPLHF.

In DNA form, the CDR3 reads TGTGCCAGCAGTGAAGCCTTGGGGGGTACAGGAAACACCATATATTTT. Encoded protein: CASSEALGGTGNTIYF. The chain carries TRBV6-1 and TRBJ1-3, with D possibly being TRBD1 (5 bases). The ends were cut back, 0 bases at V and 4 bases at J, with 13 bases in the middle. Germline CDR1 MNHNS, CDR2 SASEGT. The CDR3 has 16 residues.

The gene calls are TRBV3-1 (or the pseudogene TRBV3-2) and TRBJ2-7; 7 positions agree with TRBD2. Germline V lookup: CDR1 LGHDT, CDR2 YNNKEL (reference sequence). This CDR3 contains 13 residues. Germline trimming cut 3 bases from V and 9 bases from J; bases unmatched to any gene: 8. The DNA for the CDR3 is TGTGCCAGCAGCCACCCCGCGGGGGTCGGGCAGTACTTC. Encoded protein: CASSHPAGVGQYF.

The rearrangement joins TRBV5-1 to TRBJ1-5; 9 nucleotides line up with TRBD1. The CDR3 has 14 residues. J lost 9 bases, V lost 0 bases, and 4 bases had no gene match. The germline V gene encodes CDR1 SGHRS and CDR2 YFSETQ. CDR3 bases: TGCGCCAGCAGCTTGGGGGACAGGGCAGGGCCCCAGCATTTT. Translated: CASSLGDRAGPQHF.

This chain joins TRBV6-1 and TRBJ1-2; D uncertain. Germline V gives CDR1 MNHNS, CDR2 SASEGT. The CDR3 has 15 residues. V was trimmed by 2 bases and J by 4 bases, leaving 14 bases between them. The CDR3 reads CASSESGPIFYGYTF. The DNA for the CDR3 is TGTGCCAGCAGTGAATCCGGTCCCATTTTCTATGGCTACACCTTC.

This clone has only one observation. The chain carries TRBV2 and TRBJ2-3; TRBD2 agrees at 12 bases. CDR1 SNHLY and CDR2 FYNNEI come from the germline V gene. The CDR3 spans 16 residues. V shed 3 bases and J 5 bases; nucleotides not matched to a gene: 6. CDR3 in amino acids: CASSDQRLAGVDTQYF. CDR3 nucleotide sequence: TGTGCCAGCAGTGACCAGAGACTAGCGGGAGTAGATACGCAGTATTTT.

The V gene is TRBV3-1 (or the pseudogene TRBV3-2), the J gene TRBJ1-3; D might be TRBD1 (5 bases). CDR1 is LGHDT, CDR2 YNNKEL, per germline (reference sequence). The CDR3 contains 16 residues. Trimming removed 0 bases at V and 6 bases at J, with 15 bases between. CDR3 nucleotide sequence: TGTGCCAGCAGCCAAGAGGGTTGGGGCTACCTAAACACCATATATTTT. Amino acids: CASSQEGWGYLNTIYF.

The J gene is TRBJ2-1, the V gene TRBV5-6, with 8 bases identical to TRBD2. The CDR3 loop spans 16 amino acids. J lost 6 bases, V lost 5 bases, and 13 bases had no gene match. Germline V gene lookup returns CDR1 SGHDT and CDR2 YYEEEE. The CDR3 here is CASRPTGAGGANEQFF. CDR3 nucleotide sequence: TGTGCCAGCAGACCCACCGGGGCGGGAGGAGCCAATGAGCAGTTCTTC.

The CDR3 DNA follows: TGTGCCAGCAGTCCGAGCGATTTAAGACGACTGAACACTGAAGCTTTCTTT. Amino acid sequence: CASSPSDLRRLNTEAFF. This chain connects TRBV6-6 to TRBJ1-1; D remains ambiguous. This CDR3 has 17 amino acids. Per the germline V gene, CDR1 is MNHNY and CDR2 is SVGAGI (reference sequence). V was trimmed by 5 bases and J by 0 bases, leaving 19 bases between them.

The chain carries TRBV14 and TRBJ2-1; 7 bases map to TRBD1. Germline CDR1 SGHDN, CDR2 FVKESK. CDR3 length: 15 residues. With V trimmed by 4 bases and J by 3 bases, 6 bases remained unmatched. CDR3 in DNA: TGTGCCAGCAGCCCCCGGGACAGCTTCTACAATGAGCAGTTCTTC. This encodes CASSPRDSFYNEQFF.

This chain links TRBV5-4 with TRBJ2-3; 7 bases align to TRBD2. The CDR3 totals 14 residues. Germline V gene sequence: CDR1 SGHNT, CDR2 YYREEE (reference sequence). V shed 1 base and J 4 bases; nucleotides not matched to a gene: 3. The CDR3 protein is CASSLFTSADTQYF. CDR3 bases: TGTGCCAGCAGCTTGTTTACTAGCGCAGATACGCAGTATTTT.

V gene TRBV5-1 combines with J gene TRBJ2-6; 8 bases agree with TRBD1. After removal of 5 bases from V and 1 base from J, the junction contained 11 bases not matched to a gene. Germline values: CDR1 SGHRS, CDR2 YFSETQ. The CDR3 totals 18 residues. CDR3 bases: TGCGCCAGCAGGGACAGGGACAGGCTAACATCTGGGGCCAACGTCCTGACTTTC. Translating it yields CASRDRDRLTSGANVLTF.

This clone occurred a few times. V and J are TRBV9 and TRBJ2-7; weak D call: TRBD1 (6 bases). Trimming took 0 bases from V and 2 from J, leaving 9 bases between them. Germline CDR1 reads SGDLS; CDR2 reads YYNGEE. The CDR3 has 14 amino acids. CDR3 DNA: TGTGCCAGCAGCGTAGACGAGGGGGCCTACGAGCAGTACTTC. Its protein is CASSVDEGAYEQYF.

The table lists this clone with a few counts. The rearrangement uses TRBV6-4 and TRBJ2-5; perhaps TRBD1 as D (5 bases). V lost 0 bases, J lost 1 base, and 18 bases lay in between. CDR3 length: 18 residues. Germline values: CDR1 MRHNA, CDR2 SNTAGT. CDR3 nucleotides: TGTGCCAGCAGTGACTCGATAAACAGGCACAACTCCCAAGAGACCCAGTACTTC. This translates into CASSDSINRHNSQETQYF.

The J gene is TRBJ1-1, the V gene TRBV12-3 or TRBV12-4, with D perhaps matching TRBD1 (6 bases). This CDR3 is 13 amino acids long. Trimming pared 3 bases from V and 6 bases from J, leaving 11 bases between. The CDR3, as DNA: TGTGCCAGCAGTTTCAACAGGGTCGCTGAAGCTTTCTTT. Encoded protein: CASSFNRVAEAFF.

The V and J genes are TRBV3-1 (or the pseudogene TRBV3-2) and TRBJ1-2, with 7 bases lining up with TRBD1. Germline CDR1 reads LGHDT; CDR2 reads YNNKEL (reference sequence). Unmatched junction bases numbered 4, after V lost 2 bases and J lost 4 bases. The CDR3 loop spans 14 amino acids. The CDR3 DNA reads TGTGCCAGCAGCCAATTTTGGGACAGCTATGGCTACACCTTC. It specifies CASSQFWDSYGYTF.

The chain is built from TRBV6-5 and TRBJ2-2; TRBD1 aligns across 10 bases. Germline V gene data show CDR1 as MNHEY and CDR2 as SVGAGI. J gave up 5 bases and V 9 bases, and 9 bases lay outside the gene matches. The CDR3 sequence is 15 residues long. CDR3 amino acids: CASRQGALVTGELFF. CDR3 DNA sequence: TGTGCCAGTCGACAGGGGGCGTTGGTTACCGGGGAGCTGTTTTTT.

The rearrangement uses TRBV29-1 and TRBJ2-5; perhaps TRBD2 as D (6 bases). This CDR3 is 12 amino acids long. Germline V CDR1 and CDR2: SQVTM, ANQGSEA. The ends were cut back, 5 bases at V and 2 bases at J, with 9 bases in the middle. CDR3 region: CSVSEGQETQYF. The CDR3 DNA reads as TGCAGCGTTTCGGAGGGACAAGAGACCCAGTACTTC.

The chain employs TRBV2 and TRBJ1-1, with TRBD1 as a possible D gene (6 bases). The CDR3 loop spans 13 amino acids. Germline V CDR1 and CDR2: SNHLY, FYNNEI. Trimming shortened V by 7 bases and J by 3 bases, and 12 bases separated the two germline ends. CDR3 bases: TGTGCCAGCATCTCGGACAGCTACACTGAAGCTTTCTTT. Protein sequence: CASISDSYTEAFF.

The chain links TRBV11-2 to TRBJ2-2; TRBD2 is a possible D gene (5 bases). The length of the CDR3 is 12 residues. Germline V lookup: CDR1 SGHAT, CDR2 FQNNGV. V lost 5 bases, J lost 7 bases, and 8 bases lay in between. DNA of the CDR3: TGTGCCAGCAGCCAGAGCGGCGGGGAGCTGTTTTTT. Translating it yields CASSQSGGELFF.

The gene calls are TRBV9 and TRBJ1-6; D unclear. V was cut by 1 base and J by 7 bases, with 9 bases left in between. The CDR3 runs 14 residues. CDR1 is SGDLS, CDR2 YYNGEE, per germline. This CDR3 is CASSVTQENSPLHF. The CDR3, as DNA: TGTGCCAGCAGCGTAACTCAGGAAAATTCACCCCTCCACTTT.

The rearrangement joins TRBV11-2 to TRBJ1-5; weak D call: TRBD1 (6 bases). Germline V gene lookup returns CDR1 SGHAT and CDR2 FQNNGV. With 5 bases removed from V and 0 bases from J, the gap between germline ends came to 11 bases. CDR3 length: 15 residues. The CDR3 region has the DNA TGTGCCAGCAGCCAACAGGGATATAGCAATCAGCCCCAGCATTTT. It codes for CASSQQGYSNQPQHF.

J is TRBJ1-4 and V is TRBV5-1; TRBD1 aligns across 7 bases. The CDR3 consists of 15 residues. J was trimmed by 2 bases and V by 3 bases; bases with no gene match: 4. CDR1 SGHRS and CDR2 YFSETQ come from the germline V gene. The CDR3 loop is CASSSYRGTNEKLFF. The CDR3 DNA sequence: TGCGCCAGCAGCTCTTACAGGGGCACTAATGAAAAACTGTTTTTT.

The chain joins TRBV24-1 to TRBJ1-2, with a weak D call TRBD1 (5 bases). This CDR3 comprises 13 residues. The germline gives CDR1 KGHDR, CDR2 SFDVKD. With 6 bases removed from V and 8 bases from J, the gap between germline ends came to 15 bases. The CDR3 DNA follows: TGTGCCACCAGTCAGGACCACGGGGGAGGCTACACCTTC. The encoded protein is CATSQDHGGGYTF.

The J gene is TRBJ1-1, the V gene TRBV29-1; 8 bases map to TRBD1. Germline V lookup: CDR1 SQVTM, CDR2 ANQGSEA. V lost 2 bases to trimming and J lost 0 bases; unmatched junction nucleotides: 5. The CDR3 is 15 residues long. DNA for the CDR3: TGCAGCGTTGAAACAGTGGACAGGGTGAACACTGAAGCTTTCTTT. This translates into CSVETVDRVNTEAFF.